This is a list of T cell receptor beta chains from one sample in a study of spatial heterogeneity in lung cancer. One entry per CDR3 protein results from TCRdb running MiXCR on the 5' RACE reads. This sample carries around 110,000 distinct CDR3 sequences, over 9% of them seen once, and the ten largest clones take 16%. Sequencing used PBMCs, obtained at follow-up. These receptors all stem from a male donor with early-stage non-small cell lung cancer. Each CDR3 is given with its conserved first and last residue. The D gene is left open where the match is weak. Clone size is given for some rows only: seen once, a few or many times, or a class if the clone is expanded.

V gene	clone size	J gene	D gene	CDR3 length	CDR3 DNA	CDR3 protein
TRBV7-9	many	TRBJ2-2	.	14	TGTGCCAGCAGCCGGGGACAACGAACCGGGGAGCTGTTTTTT	CASSRGQRTGELFF
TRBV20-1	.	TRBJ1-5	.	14	TGCAGTGCCCCTCCAGGAGGAGTGGATCAGCCCCAGCATTTT	CSAPPGGVDQPQHF
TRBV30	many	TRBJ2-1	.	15	TGTGCCTGGAGTGTAGGGTCACAGGGAAGAGGTGAGCAGTTCTTC	CAWSVGSQGRGEQFF
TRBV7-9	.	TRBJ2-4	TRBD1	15	TGTGCCAGCAGCTTCGAAGGACAGGGTTCAAACATTCAGTACTTC	CASSFEGQGSNIQYF
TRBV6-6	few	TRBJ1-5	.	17	TGTGCCAGCAGTTACTCGACGGGGCGGGGGAGCAATCAGCCCCAGCATTTT	CASSYSTGRGSNQPQHF
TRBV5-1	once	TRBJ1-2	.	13	TGCGCCAGCAGCACCGGACAGAACTATGGCTACACCTTC	CASSTGQNYGYTF
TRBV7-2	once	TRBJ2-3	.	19	TGTGCCAGCAGCCAGGTGGCGGGGCCTGCAAAGGTGCACGCAGATACGCAGTATTTT	CASSQVAGPAKVHADTQYF
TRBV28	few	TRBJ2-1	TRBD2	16	TGTGCCAGCTTCCCGGGAGGCCTGAGCTCCTACAATGAGCAGTTCTTC	CASFPGGLSSYNEQFF
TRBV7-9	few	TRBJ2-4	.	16	TGTGCCAGCAGCTTAAACCCCGGGGAAGACAAAAACATTCAGTACTTC	CASSLNPGEDKNIQYF
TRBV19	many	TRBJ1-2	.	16	TGTGCCAGTAGTAGATATATGGACGGGACTAACTATGGCTACACCTTC	CASSRYMDGTNYGYTF
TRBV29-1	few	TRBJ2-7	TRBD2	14	TGCAGCGTAGCAGCGGGGGGCCTTTCCTACGAGCAGTACTTC	CSVAAGGLSYEQYF
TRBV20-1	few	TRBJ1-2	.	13	TGCAGTGCTAGGGGTACACAATCCTATGGCTACACCTTC	CSARGTQSYGYTF
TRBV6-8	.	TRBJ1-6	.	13	TGTGCCAGCAGTTACGGGGCCAATTCACCCCTCCACTTT	CASSYGANSPLHF
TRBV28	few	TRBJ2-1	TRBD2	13	TGTGCCACCTCTAGCGGGGCTTTAATCTATCGGTTCTTC	CATSSGALIYRFF
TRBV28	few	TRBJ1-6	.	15	TGTGCCAGCAACCCGTTGAGGAGTTTGGGTTCACCCCTCCACTTT	CASNPLRSLGSPLHF
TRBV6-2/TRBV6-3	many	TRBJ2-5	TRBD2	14	TGTGCCAGTCAACTAGCGGGGGGGCAAGAGACCCAGTACTTC	CASQLAGGQETQYF
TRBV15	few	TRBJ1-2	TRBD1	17	TGTGCCACCAGCAGAGATACGGGGACAGGGGCTAACTATGGCTACACCTTC	CATSRDTGTGANYGYTF
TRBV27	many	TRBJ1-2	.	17	TGTGCCAGCAGTTCCATAACCGGGGGTATGAGGGCCTATGGCTACACCTTC	CASSSITGGMRAYGYTF
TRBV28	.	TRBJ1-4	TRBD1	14	TGTGCCAGCAGTTTAGGGACAGGGGATGAAAAACTGTTTTTT	CASSLGTGDEKLFF
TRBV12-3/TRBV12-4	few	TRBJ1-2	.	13	TGTGCCAGCAATCGCGGGCAATTCTATGGCTACACCTTC	CASNRGQFYGYTF
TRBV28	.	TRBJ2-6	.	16	TGTGCCAGCAGATCACCTATACTTTCTGGGGCCAACGTCCTGACTTTC	CASRSPILSGANVLTF
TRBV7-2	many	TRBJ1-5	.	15	TGTGCCAGCAGCATACGAAGAGGGGTCGAGCAGCCCCAGCATTTT	CASSIRRGVEQPQHF
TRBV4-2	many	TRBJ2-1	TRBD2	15	TGTGCCAGCAGCCAAGGGACTAGCTCCTACAATGAGCAGTTCTTC	CASSQGTSSYNEQFF
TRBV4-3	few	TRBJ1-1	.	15	TGCGCCAGCAGCCAAGTCCATAGGATGAACACTGAAGCTTTCTTT	CASSQVHRMNTEAFF
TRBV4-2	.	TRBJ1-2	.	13	TGTGCCAGCAGCCAAGATCTGCAGGGCCCCTACACCTTC	CASSQDLQGPYTF
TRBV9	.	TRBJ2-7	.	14	TGTGCCAGCAGCGTTGGGGGGCGCGGATACGAGCAGTACTTC	CASSVGGRGYEQYF
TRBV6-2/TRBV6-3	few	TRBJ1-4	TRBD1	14	TGTGCCAGCAGTTACCGAAGGGGACAGGGACAACTGTTTTTT	CASSYRRGQGQLFF
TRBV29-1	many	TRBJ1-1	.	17	TGCAGCGTTGTCCCGGATGCGTGGTCGGGGAAACGGACTGAAGCTTTCTTT	CSVVPDAWSGKRTEAFF
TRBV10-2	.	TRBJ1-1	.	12	TGCGCCAGCAGGAGGGGGGACACTGAAGCTTTCTTT	CASRRGDTEAFF
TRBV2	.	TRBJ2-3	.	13	TGTGCCAGCAGTTATTCGGGTGCAGATACGCAGTATTTT	CASSYSGADTQYF
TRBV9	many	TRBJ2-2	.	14	TGTGCCAGCAGCGTAGTAGTCGGTGGAGGGGAGCTGTTTTTT	CASSVVVGGGELFF
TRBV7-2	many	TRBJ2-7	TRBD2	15	TGTGCCAGCAGCTGGACTAGCCAAGTCTCCTACGAGCAGTACTTC	CASSWTSQVSYEQYF
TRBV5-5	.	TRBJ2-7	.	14	TGTGCCAGCAGCCTATCCTGGGGGGCCTACGAGCAGTACTTC	CASSLSWGAYEQYF
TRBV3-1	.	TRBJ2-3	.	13	TGTGCCAGCAGCCATTCGGACACTGATACGCAGTATTTT	CASSHSDTDTQYF
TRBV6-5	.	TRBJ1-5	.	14	TGTGCCAGCAGGCCTACATCCGGCAATCAGCCCCAGCATTTT	CASRPTSGNQPQHF
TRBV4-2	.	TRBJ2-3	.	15	TGTGCCAGCAGCCAAGGGCAGGGGCCCACAGATACGCAGTATTTT	CASSQGQGPTDTQYF
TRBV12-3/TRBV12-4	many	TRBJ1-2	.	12	TGTGCCAGCAGGACAGGTTCCTATGGCTACACCTTC	CASRTGSYGYTF
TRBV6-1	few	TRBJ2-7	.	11	TGTGCCAGCACGTTTACCTACGAGCAGTACTTC	CASTFTYEQYF
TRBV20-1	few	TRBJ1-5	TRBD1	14	TGCAGTGCTAGGGGACAGGGGACCAATCAGCCCCAGCATTTT	CSARGQGTNQPQHF
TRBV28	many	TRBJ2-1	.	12	TGTGCCAGCAGTTTCAACGAGAATGAGCAGTTCTTC	CASSFNENEQFF
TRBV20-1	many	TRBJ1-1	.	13	TGCAGTGCCCGGACAGTCTTTTACACTGAAGCTTTCTTT	CSARTVFYTEAFF
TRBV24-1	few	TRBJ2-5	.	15	TGTGCCACCAGTCTTGGCGGGGACCTCGAAGAGACCCAGTACTTC	CATSLGGDLEETQYF